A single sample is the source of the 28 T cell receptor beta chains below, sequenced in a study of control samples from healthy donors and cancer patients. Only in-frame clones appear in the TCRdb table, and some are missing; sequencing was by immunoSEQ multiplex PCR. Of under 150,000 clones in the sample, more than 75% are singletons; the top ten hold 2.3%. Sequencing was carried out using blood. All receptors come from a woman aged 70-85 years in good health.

CDR3 sequence: CASSRRGADTGELFF. As DNA, the CDR3 is TGTGCCAGCAGCCGGAGGGGGGCTGACACCGGGGAGCTGTTTTTT. V is TRBV5-6 and J is TRBJ2-2; the D gene could be TRBD1 or TRBD2 (6 bases each). V lost 4 bases and J 3 bases, leaving 13 bases between the germline ends. The germline V gene encodes CDR1 SGHDT and CDR2 YYEEEE. The CDR3 is 15 amino acids.

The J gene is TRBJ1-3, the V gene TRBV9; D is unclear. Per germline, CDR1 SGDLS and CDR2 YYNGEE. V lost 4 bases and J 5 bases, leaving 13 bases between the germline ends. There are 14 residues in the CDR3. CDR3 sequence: CASSPMTGRNTIYF. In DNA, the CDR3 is TGTGCCAGCAGCCCGATGACGGGTAGAAACACCATATATTTT.

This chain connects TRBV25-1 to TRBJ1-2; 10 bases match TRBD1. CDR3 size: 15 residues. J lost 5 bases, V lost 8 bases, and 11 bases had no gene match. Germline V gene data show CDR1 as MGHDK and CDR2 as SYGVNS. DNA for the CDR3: TGTGCCAGCTCTGGGGGACAGGGGAGGGTATATGGCTACACCTTC. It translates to CASSGGQGRVYGYTF.

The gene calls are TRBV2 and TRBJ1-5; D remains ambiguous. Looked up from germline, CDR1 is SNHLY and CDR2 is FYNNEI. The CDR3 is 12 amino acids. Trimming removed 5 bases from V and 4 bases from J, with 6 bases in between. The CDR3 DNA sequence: TGTGCCAGCAGTATAGGTAATCAGCCCCAGCATTTT. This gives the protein CASSIGNQPQHF.

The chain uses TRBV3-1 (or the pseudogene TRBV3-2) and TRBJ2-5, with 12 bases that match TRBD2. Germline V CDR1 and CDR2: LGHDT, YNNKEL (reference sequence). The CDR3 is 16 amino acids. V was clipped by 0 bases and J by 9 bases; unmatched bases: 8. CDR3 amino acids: CASSQELAGGREAQYF. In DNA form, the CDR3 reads TGTGCCAGCAGCCAAGAGCTAGCGGGGGGGCGCGAGGCCCAGTACTTC.

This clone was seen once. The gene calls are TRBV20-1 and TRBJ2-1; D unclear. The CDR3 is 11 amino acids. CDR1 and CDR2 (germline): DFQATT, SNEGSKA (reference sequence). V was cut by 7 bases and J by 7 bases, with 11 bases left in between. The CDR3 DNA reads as TGCAGTGGTAGCTGGCGAAATGAGCAGTTCTTC. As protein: CSGSWRNEQFF.

The CDR3, as DNA: TGTGCCAGCAGTTCTCACACCGGGGAGCTGTTTTTT. Residues: CASSSHTGELFF. This chain links TRBV6-5 with TRBJ2-2; no clear D. This CDR3 has 12 amino acids. The germline V and J ends were trimmed by 4 bases and 3 bases, with 3 bases remaining between them. Germline V lookup: CDR1 MNHEY, CDR2 SVGAGI.

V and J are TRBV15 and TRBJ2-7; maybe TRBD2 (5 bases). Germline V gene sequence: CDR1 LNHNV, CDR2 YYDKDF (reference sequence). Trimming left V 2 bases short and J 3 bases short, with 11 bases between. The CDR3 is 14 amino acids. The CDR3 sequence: CATSRPGGNYEQYF. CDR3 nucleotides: TGTGCCACCAGCAGACCTGGAGGCAACTACGAGCAGTACTTC.

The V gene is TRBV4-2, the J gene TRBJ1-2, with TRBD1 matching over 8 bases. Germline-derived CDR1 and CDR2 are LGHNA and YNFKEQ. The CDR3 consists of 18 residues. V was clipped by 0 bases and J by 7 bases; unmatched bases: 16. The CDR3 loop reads CASSQDWARGHNRVGYTF. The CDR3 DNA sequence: TGTGCCAGCAGCCAAGATTGGGCCAGGGGGCATAATCGGGTTGGCTACACCTTC.

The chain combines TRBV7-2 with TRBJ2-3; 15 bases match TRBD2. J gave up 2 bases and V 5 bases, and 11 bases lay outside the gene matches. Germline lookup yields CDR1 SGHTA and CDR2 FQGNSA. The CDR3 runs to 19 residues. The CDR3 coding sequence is TGTGCCAGCAGCCTAGGGGGGACTAGCGGGGGGCTCTTCACAGATACGCAGTATTTT. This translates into CASSLGGTSGGLFTDTQYF. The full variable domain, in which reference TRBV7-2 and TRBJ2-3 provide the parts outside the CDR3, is GAGVSQSPSNKVTEKGKDVELRCDPISGHTALYWYRQSLGQGLEFLIYFQGNSAPDKSGLPSDRFSAERTGGSVSTLTIQRTQQEDSAVYLCASSLGGTSGGLFTDTQYFGPGTRLTVL.

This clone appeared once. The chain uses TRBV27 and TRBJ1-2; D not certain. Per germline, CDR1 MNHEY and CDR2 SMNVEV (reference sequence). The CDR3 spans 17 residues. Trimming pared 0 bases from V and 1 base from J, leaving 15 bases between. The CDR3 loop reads CASSLSAGWLHNYGYTF. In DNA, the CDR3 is TGTGCCAGCAGTTTATCGGCGGGATGGTTACATAACTATGGCTACACCTTC.

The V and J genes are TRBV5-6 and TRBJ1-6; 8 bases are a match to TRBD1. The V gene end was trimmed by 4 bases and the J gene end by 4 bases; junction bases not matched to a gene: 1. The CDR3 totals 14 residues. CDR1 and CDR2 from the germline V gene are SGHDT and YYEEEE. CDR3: CASSRDRYNSPLHF. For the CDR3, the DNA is TGTGCCAGCAGCCGGGACAGGTATAATTCACCCCTCCACTTT.

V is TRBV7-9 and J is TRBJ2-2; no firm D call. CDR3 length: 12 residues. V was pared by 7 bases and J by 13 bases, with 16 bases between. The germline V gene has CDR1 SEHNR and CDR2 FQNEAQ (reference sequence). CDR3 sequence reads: CASNPLSIGLFF. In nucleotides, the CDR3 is TGTGCCAGCAACCCATTATCGATCGGGCTGTTTTTT.

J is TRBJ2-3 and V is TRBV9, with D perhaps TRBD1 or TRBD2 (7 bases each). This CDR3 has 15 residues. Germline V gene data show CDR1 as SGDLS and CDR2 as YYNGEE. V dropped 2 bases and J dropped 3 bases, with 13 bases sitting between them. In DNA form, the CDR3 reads TGTGCCAGCAGCGTTAACCAGGGGGGGACAGATACGCAGTATTTT. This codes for CASSVNQGGTDTQYF.

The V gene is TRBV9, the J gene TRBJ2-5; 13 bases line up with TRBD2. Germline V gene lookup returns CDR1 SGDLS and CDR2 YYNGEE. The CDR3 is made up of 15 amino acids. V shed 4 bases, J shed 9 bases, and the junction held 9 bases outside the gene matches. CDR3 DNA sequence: TGTGCCAGCAGCCCCCTTGGGACTAGCGGGGCGCCCCAGTACTTC. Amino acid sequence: CASSPLGTSGAPQYF.

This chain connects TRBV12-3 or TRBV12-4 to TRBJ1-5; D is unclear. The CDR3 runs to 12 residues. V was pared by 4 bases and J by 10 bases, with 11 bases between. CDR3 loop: CASSSFRQPQHF. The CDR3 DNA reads TGTGCCAGCAGTTCGTTCCGCCAACCCCAGCATTTT.

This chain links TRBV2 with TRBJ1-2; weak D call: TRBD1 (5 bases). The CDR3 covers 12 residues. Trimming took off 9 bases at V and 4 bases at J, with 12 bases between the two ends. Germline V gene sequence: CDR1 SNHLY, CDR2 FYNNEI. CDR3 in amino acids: CARRSQGYGYTF. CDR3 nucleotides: TGTGCCAGGAGGTCCCAGGGCTATGGCTACACCTTC.

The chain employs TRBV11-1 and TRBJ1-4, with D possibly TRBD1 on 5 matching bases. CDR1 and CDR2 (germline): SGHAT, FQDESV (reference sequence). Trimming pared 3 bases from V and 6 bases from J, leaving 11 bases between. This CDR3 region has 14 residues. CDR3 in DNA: TGTGCCAGCAGCTTTGGGGGAGACGATGAAAAACTGTTTTTT. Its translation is CASSFGGDDEKLFF.

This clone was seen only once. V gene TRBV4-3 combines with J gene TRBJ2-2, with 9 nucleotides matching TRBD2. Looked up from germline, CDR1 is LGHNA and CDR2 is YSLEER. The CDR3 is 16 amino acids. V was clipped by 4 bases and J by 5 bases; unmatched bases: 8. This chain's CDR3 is CASSPRAGGPTGELFF. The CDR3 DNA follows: TGCGCCAGCAGCCCGAGGGCGGGGGGGCCGACCGGGGAGCTGTTTTTT.

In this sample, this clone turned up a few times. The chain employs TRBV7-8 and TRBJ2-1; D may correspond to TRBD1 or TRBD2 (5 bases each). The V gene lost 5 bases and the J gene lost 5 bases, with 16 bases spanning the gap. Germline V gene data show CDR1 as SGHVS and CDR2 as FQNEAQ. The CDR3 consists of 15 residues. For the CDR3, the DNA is TGTGCCAGCAGCCCCCCCGGGACGACCAACAATGAGCAGTTCTTC. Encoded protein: CASSPPGTTNNEQFF.

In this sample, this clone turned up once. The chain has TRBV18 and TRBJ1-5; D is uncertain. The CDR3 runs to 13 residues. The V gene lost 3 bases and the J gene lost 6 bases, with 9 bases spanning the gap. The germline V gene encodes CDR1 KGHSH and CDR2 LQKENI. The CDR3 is CASSPEFSQPQHF. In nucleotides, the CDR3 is TGTGCCAGCTCACCGGAGTTTAGTCAGCCCCAGCATTTT.

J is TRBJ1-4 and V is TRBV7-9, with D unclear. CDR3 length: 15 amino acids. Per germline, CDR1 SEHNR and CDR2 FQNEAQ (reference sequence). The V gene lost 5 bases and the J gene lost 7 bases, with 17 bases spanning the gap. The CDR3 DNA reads TGTGCCAGCAGCGCGATTCTGGGCGGCGGTGAAAAACTGTTTTTT. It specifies CASSAILGGGEKLFF.

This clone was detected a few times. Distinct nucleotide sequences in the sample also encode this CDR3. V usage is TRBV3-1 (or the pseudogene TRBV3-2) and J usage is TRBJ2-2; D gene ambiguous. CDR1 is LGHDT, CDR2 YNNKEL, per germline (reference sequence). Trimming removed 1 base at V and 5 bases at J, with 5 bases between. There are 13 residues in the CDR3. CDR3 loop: CASSQGGTGELFF. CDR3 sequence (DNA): TGTGCCAGCAGCCAAGGAGGTACCGGGGAGCTGTTTTTT.

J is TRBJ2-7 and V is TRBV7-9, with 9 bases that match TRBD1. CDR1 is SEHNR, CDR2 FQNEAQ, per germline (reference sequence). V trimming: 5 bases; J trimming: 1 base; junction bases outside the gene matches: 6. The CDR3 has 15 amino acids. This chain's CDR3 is CASSPTGGPSYEQYF. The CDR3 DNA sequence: TGTGCCAGCAGCCCGACAGGGGGTCCTTCCTACGAGCAGTACTTC.

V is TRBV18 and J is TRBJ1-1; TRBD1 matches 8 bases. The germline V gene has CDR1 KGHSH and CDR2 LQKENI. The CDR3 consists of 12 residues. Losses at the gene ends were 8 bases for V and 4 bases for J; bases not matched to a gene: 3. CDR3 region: CASARGPTEAFF. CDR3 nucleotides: TGTGCCAGCGCCAGGGGGCCCACTGAAGCTTTCTTT.

The CDR3: CASSVAYGRQETQYF. In DNA, the CDR3 is TGTGCCAGCAGCGTAGCTTACGGTCGTCAAGAGACCCAGTACTTC. V is TRBV9 and J is TRBJ2-5; D is unresolved. Germline V gives CDR1 SGDLS, CDR2 YYNGEE. V was shortened by 0 bases and J by 2 bases, with 11 bases between the two germline ends. The CDR3 has 15 amino acids.

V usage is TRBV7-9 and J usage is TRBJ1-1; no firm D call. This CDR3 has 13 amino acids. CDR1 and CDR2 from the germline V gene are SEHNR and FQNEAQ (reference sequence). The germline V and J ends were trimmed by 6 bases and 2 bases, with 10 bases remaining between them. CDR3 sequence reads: CASREARNTEAFF. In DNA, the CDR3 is TGTGCCAGCAGGGAGGCCCGAAACACTGAAGCTTTCTTT.

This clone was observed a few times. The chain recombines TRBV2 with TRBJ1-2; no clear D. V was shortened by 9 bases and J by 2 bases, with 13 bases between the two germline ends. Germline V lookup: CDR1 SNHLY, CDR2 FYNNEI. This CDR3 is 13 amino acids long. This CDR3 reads CARLRGPNYGYTF. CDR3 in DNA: TGTGCCAGGCTCCGAGGGCCCAACTATGGCTACACCTTC.